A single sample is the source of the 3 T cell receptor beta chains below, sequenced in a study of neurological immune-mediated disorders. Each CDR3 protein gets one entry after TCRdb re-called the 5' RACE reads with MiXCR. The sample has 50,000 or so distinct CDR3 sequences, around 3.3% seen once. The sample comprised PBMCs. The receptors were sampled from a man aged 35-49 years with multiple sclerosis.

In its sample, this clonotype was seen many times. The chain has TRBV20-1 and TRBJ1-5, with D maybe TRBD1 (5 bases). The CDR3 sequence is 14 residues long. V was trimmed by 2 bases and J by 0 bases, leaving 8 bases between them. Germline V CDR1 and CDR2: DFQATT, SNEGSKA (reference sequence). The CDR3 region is CSARQGNSNQPQHF. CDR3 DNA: TGCAGTGCTAGACAGGGAAATAGCAATCAGCCCCAGCATTTT.

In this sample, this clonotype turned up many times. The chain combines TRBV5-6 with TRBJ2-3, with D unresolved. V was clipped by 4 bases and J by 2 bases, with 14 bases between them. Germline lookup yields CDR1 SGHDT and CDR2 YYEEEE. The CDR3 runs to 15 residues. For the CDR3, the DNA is TGTGCCAGCAGCCGGGTCTACCTTAACACAGATACGCAGTATTTT. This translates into CASSRVYLNTDTQYF.

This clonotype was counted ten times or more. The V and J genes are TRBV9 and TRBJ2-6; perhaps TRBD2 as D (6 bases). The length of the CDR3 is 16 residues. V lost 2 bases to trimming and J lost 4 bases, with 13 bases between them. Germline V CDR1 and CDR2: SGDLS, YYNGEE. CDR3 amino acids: CASSVTGTPGANVLTF. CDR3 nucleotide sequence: TGTGCCAGCAGCGTCACTGGGACTCCCGGGGCCAACGTCCTGACTTTC.